The rows below give T cell receptor beta chains drawn from one sample of a study of blood T cell repertoires in COVID-19. TCRdb's copy holds only in-frame clones and misses some; the assay was immunoSEQ multiplex PCR. The sample shows over 120,000 clones, 75% to 80% of them seen only once. Material: peripheral blood. Every receptor here comes from a woman aged 50 to 60 with active or convalescent COVID-19. CDR3s include the opening cysteine and the closing phenylalanine or tryptophan. The D gene is left open where the match is weak. Not every row has a clone size; where given, it reads once, few, many or a size class.

v_call: TRBV7-2; d_call: TRBD1; clone_size: .; j_call: TRBJ1-5; cdr3_nt: TGTGCCAGCAGCTTACAGACAGGGGAGGCTCAGCCCCAGCATTTT; cdr3_aa: CASSLQTGEAQPQHF
v_call: TRBV7-8; d_call: .; clone_size: few; j_call: TRBJ1-1; cdr3_nt: TGTGCCAGCAGCCCAACAGGGAATAGACGGACTGAAGCTTTCTTT; cdr3_aa: CASSPTGNRRTEAFF
v_call: TRBV28; d_call: TRBD1; clone_size: .; j_call: TRBJ2-1; cdr3_nt: TGTGCCAGCAGGAAAGCTAGGGGGCGGAGAAACAATGAGCAGTTCTTC; cdr3_aa: CASRKARGRRNNEQFF
v_call: TRBV5-1; d_call: TRBD1; clone_size: .; j_call: TRBJ1-4; cdr3_nt: TGCGCCAGCAGCCCCCCCTCCGGGACAGGGGTCGAAAAACTGTTTTTT; cdr3_aa: CASSPPSGTGVEKLFF
v_call: TRBV5-4; d_call: TRBD1; clone_size: few; j_call: TRBJ1-2; cdr3_nt: TGTGCCAGCAGCGTCCCGGGACAGGGGATCGCCTATGGCTACACCTTC; cdr3_aa: CASSVPGQGIAYGYTF
v_call: TRBV5-1; d_call: .; clone_size: .; j_call: TRBJ1-3; cdr3_nt: TGCGCCAGCAGCTTGGAGGCCAACAGGGCTGGAAACACCATATATTTT; cdr3_aa: CASSLEANRAGNTIYF
v_call: TRBV7-6; d_call: TRBD1; clone_size: .; j_call: TRBJ2-5; cdr3_nt: TGTGCCAGCAGCTCGGGACAGGGAGAGACCCAGTACTTC; cdr3_aa: CASSSGQGETQYF
v_call: TRBV7-2; d_call: .; clone_size: .; j_call: TRBJ1-6; cdr3_nt: TGTGCCAGCAGCCCTGGACAGCATTATTCACCCCTCCACTTT; cdr3_aa: CASSPGQHYSPLHF
v_call: TRBV28; d_call: TRBD1; clone_size: .; j_call: TRBJ1-2; cdr3_nt: TGTGCCAGCAGTACGGACAGGGAGGGCTATGGCTACACCTTC; cdr3_aa: CASSTDREGYGYTF
v_call: TRBV7-9; d_call: TRBD1; clone_size: .; j_call: TRBJ1-2; cdr3_nt: TGTGCCAGCAGCTTTTCGACAGGGGGAGGTGGCTACACCTTC; cdr3_aa: CASSFSTGGGGYTF
v_call: TRBV2; d_call: .; clone_size: few; j_call: TRBJ1-1; cdr3_nt: TGTGCCAGCAGTGAAGTTAATGGAGTCCCTGAAGCTTTCTTT; cdr3_aa: CASSEVNGVPEAFF
v_call: TRBV7-8; d_call: TRBD1; clone_size: .; j_call: TRBJ2-7; cdr3_nt: TGTGCCAGCAGCCCGGACAGGGGCGGCGTGCAGTACTTC; cdr3_aa: CASSPDRGGVQYF
v_call: TRBV18; d_call: TRBD1; clone_size: .; j_call: TRBJ1-6; cdr3_nt: TGTGCCAGCTTACCGGACAGGGGGCCTAGTTCACCCCTCCACTTT; cdr3_aa: CASLPDRGPSSPLHF
v_call: TRBV11-3; d_call: TRBD2; clone_size: .; j_call: TRBJ2-5; cdr3_nt: TGTGCCAGCAGTCTAACTAGCGAATGGGGGCAAGAGACCCAGTACTTC; cdr3_aa: CASSLTSEWGQETQYF
v_call: TRBV19; d_call: .; clone_size: once; j_call: TRBJ1-2; cdr3_nt: TGTGCCAGTAGTTCACAGTATCTTGATGGCTACACCTTC; cdr3_aa: CASSSQYLDGYTF
v_call: TRBV4-3; d_call: TRBD1; clone_size: .; j_call: TRBJ1-5; cdr3_nt: TGCGCCAGCAGCCACTCCACAGGGGGACATCAGCCCCAGCATTTT; cdr3_aa: CASSHSTGGHQPQHF
v_call: TRBV29-1; d_call: .; clone_size: .; j_call: TRBJ1-5; cdr3_nt: TGCAGCGTTGGGGGCCGGGGGAGCAATCAGCCCCAGCATTTT; cdr3_aa: CSVGGRGSNQPQHF
v_call: TRBV30; d_call: .; clone_size: .; j_call: TRBJ2-3; cdr3_nt: TGTGCCTGGAGTGTCAGCGGCGACTTGGATACGCAGTATTTT; cdr3_aa: CAWSVSGDLDTQYF
v_call: TRBV19; d_call: .; clone_size: few; j_call: TRBJ1-1; cdr3_nt: TGTGCCAGTAGGGCTTCGACTACTGAAGCTTTCTTT; cdr3_aa: CASRASTTEAFF
v_call: TRBV2; d_call: .; clone_size: .; j_call: TRBJ2-5; cdr3_nt: TGTGCCAGCAGTGAACGCCTCGGAGAGACCCAGTACTTC; cdr3_aa: CASSERLGETQYF
v_call: TRBV19; d_call: .; clone_size: .; j_call: TRBJ2-1; cdr3_nt: TGTGCCAGTAGATTTTTTGGTTCTGAGGAGGACGAGCAGTTCTTC; cdr3_aa: CASRFFGSEEDEQFF
v_call: TRBV19; d_call: TRBD1; clone_size: once; j_call: TRBJ1-2; cdr3_nt: TGTGCCAGTAGTAAACCTTGGACAGGGAGCAACTATGGCTACACCTTC; cdr3_aa: CASSKPWTGSNYGYTF
v_call: TRBV19; d_call: TRBD1; clone_size: .; j_call: TRBJ1-2; cdr3_nt: TGTGCCAGTAGTACCAACAGGGGCTCCTATGGCTACACCTTC; cdr3_aa: CASSTNRGSYGYTF
v_call: TRBV27; d_call: .; clone_size: .; j_call: TRBJ2-6; cdr3_nt: TGTGCCAGCAGTTCACTCCACTCTGGGGCCAACGTCCTGACTTTC; cdr3_aa: CASSSLHSGANVLTF
v_call: TRBV19; d_call: .; clone_size: .; j_call: TRBJ1-2; cdr3_nt: TGTGCCAGTAGTATAGCGGGGAGTGGCTACACCTTC; cdr3_aa: CASSIAGSGYTF
v_call: TRBV19; d_call: TRBD2; clone_size: .; j_call: TRBJ2-3; cdr3_nt: TGTGCCAGTAGTGGTCTAGCGGGGGCTAGCACAGATACGCAGTATTTT; cdr3_aa: CASSGLAGASTDTQYF
v_call: TRBV7-2; d_call: .; clone_size: .; j_call: TRBJ2-5; cdr3_nt: TGTGCCAGCAGCTTTACAGGGGCGGGGGAGACCCAGTACTTC; cdr3_aa: CASSFTGAGETQYF
v_call: TRBV5-1; d_call: .; clone_size: .; j_call: TRBJ2-3; cdr3_nt: TGCGCCAGCAGCTTCCAGGACACCCTGAGCACAGATACGCAGTATTTT; cdr3_aa: CASSFQDTLSTDTQYF
v_call: TRBV7-9; d_call: .; clone_size: once; j_call: TRBJ1-1; cdr3_nt: TGTGCCAGCAGCCCGTGGGACACCAGTAACACTGAAGCTTTCTTT; cdr3_aa: CASSPWDTSNTEAFF